This is a list of T cell receptor beta chains from one sample in a study of a mutant IDH1 vaccine in newly diagnosed glioma. TCRdb keeps only in-frame clones here, not all; method: immunoSEQ multiplex PCR. The sample lists tens of thousands of clones, 80% to 85% occurring once. These receptors are not linked to any known antigen. The sequencing here drew on PBMCs, taken from a glioma patient whose treatment included an IDH1 peptide vaccine. These receptor sequences come from a man younger than 45 with glioma. The CDR3 runs from the conserved cysteine through the conserved F or W. D genes are given only for firm matches. Clone size is given for some rows only: seen once, a few or many times, or a class if the clone is expanded.

>-|TRBJ1-4|-|TRBV28
CASTPERNLWNEKLFF
TGTGCCAGCACCCCCGAGAGAAATCTCTGGAATGAAAAACTGTTTTTT
>-|TRBJ1-2|TRBD1|TRBV27
CASSFNRDRGSWNGYTF
TGTGCCAGCAGTTTTAACCGGGACAGGGGGTCGTGGAATGGCTACACCTTC
>-|TRBJ2-1|TRBD1|TRBV5-1
CASSLVGQGAPNEQFF
TGCGCCAGCAGCTTGGTAGGGCAGGGGGCTCCAAATGAGCAGTTCTTC
>-|TRBJ2-7|TRBD1|TRBV7-9
CASSFTTSGTGVEQYF
TGTGCCAGCAGCTTCACCACCTCCGGGACAGGGGTCGAGCAGTACTTC
>-|TRBJ1-6|-|TRBV23-1
CATEDPLNSPLHF
TGCGCCACCGAAGACCCGCTGAATTCACCCCTCCACTTT
>-|TRBJ2-2|-|TRBV7-2
CASSRTPTSNTGELFF
TGTGCCAGCAGCCGGACGCCTACATCGAACACCGGGGAGCTGTTTTTT
>-|TRBJ1-5|TRBD1|TRBV27
CASFPSTGTESNQPQHF
TGTGCCAGCTTTCCCAGTACCGGGACAGAGAGCAATCAGCCCCAGCATTTT
>-|TRBJ2-3|-|TRBV10-1
CASSEDVGTDTDTQYF
TGCGCCAGCAGTGAGGACGTAGGGACGGACACAGATACGCAGTATTTT
>-|TRBJ2-7|-|TRBV7-9
CASSLDSGSLSSYEQYF
TGTGCCAGCAGCTTAGACTCGGGCAGCTTAAGCTCCTACGAGCAGTACTTC
>-|TRBJ1-5|-|TRBV4-1
CASSQQPGDSNQPQHF
TGCGCCAGCAGCCAACAGCCTGGGGATAGCAATCAGCCCCAGCATTTT
>-|TRBJ2-3|-|TRBV2
CASSLSEAGTQYF
TGTGCCAGCAGTCTTTCCGAGGCCGGTACGCAGTATTTT
>-|TRBJ1-1|-|TRBV6-6
CASTSNQVNTEAFF
TGTGCCAGCACTTCAAATCAAGTCAACACTGAAGCTTTCTTT
>-|TRBJ2-3|-|TRBV5-1
CASSLVSPTDTQYF
TGCGCCAGCAGCTTGGTTTCCCCAACAGATACGCAGTATTTT
>-|TRBJ1-2|-|TRBV21-1
CASSPTPRDRAPKGYGYTF
TGTGCCAGCAGCCCCACACCCCGGGACCGGGCCCCCAAAGGTTATGGCTACACCTTC
>-|TRBJ2-7|TRBD2|TRBV18
CASSRLSGASYEQYF
TGTGCCAGCTCACGTCTTAGCGGGGCTTCCTACGAGCAGTACTTC
>-|TRBJ2-7|TRBD1|TRBV18
CASSETGQIYEQYF
TGTGCCAGCTCGGAGACAGGGCAGATCTACGAGCAGTACTTC
>-|TRBJ1-2|TRBD1|TRBV2
CASRTGTVINGYTF
TGTGCCAGTAGGACCGGGACAGTCATCAATGGCTACACCTTC
>-|TRBJ2-3|-|TRBV6-1
CASSSPQARTDTQYF
TGTGCCAGCAGCTCCCCCCAGGCGCGCACAGATACGCAGTATTTT
>-|TRBJ1-5|TRBD1|TRBV6-1
CASNPTGSNQPQHF
TGTGCCAGCAACCCGACAGGGAGCAATCAGCCCCAGCATTTT
>once|TRBJ2-2|-|TRBV14
CASSQLGLHTTGELFF
TGTGCCAGCAGCCAATTAGGACTACATACTACCGGGGAGCTGTTTTTT
>few|TRBJ1-1|TRBD1|TRBV7-6
CASRDSGTGNTEAFF
TGTGCCAGCAGAGACTCCGGGACAGGGAACACTGAAGCTTTCTTT
>once|TRBJ2-3|TRBD2|TRBV6-1
CASKRTSGGAYTQYF
TGTGCCAGCAAAAGGACTAGCGGGGGGGCGTATACGCAGTATTTT
>-|TRBJ2-2|-|TRBV28
CASRVGANTGELFF
TGTGCCAGCAGGGTGGGGGCGAACACCGGGGAGCTGTTTTTT
>-|TRBJ2-5|TRBD2|TRBV5-5
CASSFIPMLAGGQETQYF
TGTGCCAGCAGCTTTATTCCTATGCTAGCGGGGGGCCAAGAGACCCAGTACTTC
>-|TRBJ1-4|-|TRBV7-9
CASKVSGSNEKLFF
TGTGCCAGCAAGGTGTCAGGCTCCAATGAAAAACTGTTTTTT